The 10 T cell receptor beta chains below all came from one sample that was sequenced in a study of regulatory T cells in long-lasting Graves disease. Stated time point: newly diagnosed GD, antithyroid drugs for less than 3 months. PBMCs were the source of the RNA used for TCR sequencing. iRepertoire HTBI primers and Arm-PCR of CDR3 regions built TCR beta libraries. MiXCR, run by TCRdb on the multiplex PCR reads, gives a single entry per CDR3 protein. The sample shows hundreds of thousands of distinct CDR3 sequences, roughly 15% of them seen only once. These data also formed part of another study, on T cells in Graves' hyperthyroidism and ophthalmopathy.

This material consisted of peripheral blood mononuclear cells (PBMCs), taken at new diagnosis, from a patient treated with antithyroid drugs. These receptors were taken from a woman aged 40-65 years with Graves disease.

This clonotype appeared a few times. This rearrangement joins TRBV25-1 to TRBJ2-7; D unresolved. The CDR3 sequence is 15 residues long. The ends were cut back, 0 bases at V and 7 bases at J, with 16 bases in the middle. Per germline, CDR1 MGHDK and CDR2 SYGVNS. The CDR3 loop reads CASSEYYYPYVEQYF. The CDR3 DNA reads TGTGCCAGCAGTGAATATTACTACCCCTACGTTGAGCAGTACTTC.

This clonotype was detected a few times. This rearrangement joins TRBV5-1 to TRBJ1-6; D gene ambiguous. V dropped 4 bases and J dropped 7 bases, with 12 bases sitting between them. The germline V gene has CDR1 SGHRS and CDR2 YFSETQ. The length of the CDR3 is 14 residues. The CDR3 here is CASSVSPENSPLHF. DNA of the CDR3: TGCGCCAGCAGCGTTAGCCCGGAGAATTCACCCCTCCACTTT.

Turning to this clonotype: This may stem from a read error, because a much larger clone lies one nucleotide away. The chain carries TRBV2 and TRBJ2-1; perhaps TRBD1 as D (6 bases). Germline CDR1 is SNHLY and CDR2 is FYNNEI. V was shortened by 7 bases and J by 10 bases, with 17 bases between the two germline ends. The CDR3 has 13 residues. CDR3 region: CASTGDIGYEQFF. The CDR3 bases are TGTGCCAGCACAGGGGACATCGGGTACGAGCAGTTCTTC.

This clonotype occurred many times. The CDR3 sequence is CASSQMGGTEAFF. Written as DNA, the CDR3 is TGTGCCAGCAGCCAGATGGGGGGCACTGAAGCTTTCTTT. The chain recombines TRBV3-1 with TRBJ1-1, with D possibly matching TRBD1 (5 bases). Deletions cut 3 bases from V and 4 bases from J, with 9 bases between. The CDR3 extends over 13 amino acids. CDR1 LGHDT and CDR2 YNNKEL come from the germline V gene (reference sequence).

This clonotype was seen more than once but under ten times. The V and J genes are TRBV12-3 or TRBV12-4 and TRBJ2-7, with 8 bases aligning to TRBD1. This CDR3 is built from 13 residues. The junction had 3 bases not matched to a gene; V was cut back by 6 bases and J by 2 bases. The CDR3: CASSQGQAYEQYF. The CDR3 region has the DNA TGTGCCAGCAGCCAGGGACAGGCCTACGAGCAGTACTTC.

This clonotype was recorded at least ten times. CDR3 loop: CASSGQGTNYGYTF. CDR3 nucleotides: TGTGCCAGCAGTGGACAGGGGACTAACTATGGCTACACCTTC. The rearrangement links TRBV6-1 to TRBJ1-2; 8 positions agree with TRBD1. Germline loops: CDR1 MNHNS, CDR2 SASEGT. After removal of 4 bases from V and 0 bases from J, the junction contained 1 base not matched to a gene. This CDR3 has 14 residues.

This clonotype has only a few counts. An end of the junction differs from the germline gene, which may be a read error. V is TRBV7-9 and J is TRBJ2-3, with 9 bases that match TRBD2. Germline V CDR1 and CDR2: SEHNR, FQNEAQ (reference sequence). The CDR3 runs to 15 residues. CDR3 coding DNA: TGTGTCAGCAGCTTGAAGCGGGGGGGCACAGATACGCAGTATTTT. Protein product: CVSSLKRGGTDTQYF.

This clonotype was seen just once. A much larger clone lies a single base off, so this may be a read error. This chain joins TRBV12-3 or TRBV12-4 and TRBJ2-3; D is tentatively TRBD1 or TRBD2 (5 bases each). V was shortened by 6 bases and J by 2 bases, with 21 bases between the two germline ends. The CDR3 contains 17 residues. As DNA, the CDR3 is TGTGCCAGCAGGCGTACAGTGACCCACGGGGCCACAGATACGCAGTATTTT. Its translation: CASRRTVTHGATDTQYF.

At least ten counts were recorded for this clonotype. CDR3 region: CASSLARIFTGELFF. CDR3 in DNA: TGTGCCAGCAGCTTAGCCAGGATCTTCACCGGGGAGCTGTTTTTT. The chain uses TRBV7-9 and TRBJ2-2; D gene uncertain. In germline, CDR1 is SEHNR, CDR2 FQNEAQ (reference sequence). The germline V and J ends were trimmed by 0 bases and 4 bases, with 9 bases remaining between them. CDR3 length: 15 amino acids.

This clonotype was recorded a few times. The gene calls are TRBV29-1 and TRBJ1-2; D may be TRBD1 (6 bases). Looked up from germline, CDR1 is SQVTM and CDR2 is ANQGSEA. The V and J ends lost 3 bases and 8 bases respectively, with 13 bases between them. The CDR3 sequence is 12 residues long. The CDR3 DNA reads as TGCAGCGTTGATACACAGGGTGGAGGCTACACCTTC. It encodes CSVDTQGGGYTF.